This TCR beta chain was identified during a study of PD-L1 blockade in urothelial cancer (dated by TCRdb to about 2017). Concerning the study at large: Therapy was started in about 2014 for all patients, and atezolizumab 1,200 mg was administered intravenously every 3 weeks. About nine tenths of the roughly 29 patients were males with bladder-origin urothelial cancer, and 18 of 29 reported a prior smoking history. Patients had an ECOG performance status of 0 or 1 and had received between 0 and 3 prior chemotherapy regimens. Blood samples were analyzed 3 weeks after the start of treatment (second dose) and 6 weeks after the start of treatment. Blood samples gave a median of approximately 150,000 T cells and some 83,000 unique TCRs, with a median clonality of around 0.08. Somatic, immune and clinical correlates of response to PD-L1 blockade with atezolizumab in urothelial cancer were the focus of an exploratory multi-omic analysis. Pretreatment tumor samples, along with matched peripheral blood collected serially before and after atezolizumab treatment, underwent TCR sequencing. Durable clinical benefit meant progression-free survival longer than 6 months, and TCR features were also tested against progression-free and overall survival. In the same patients, pretreatment tumors underwent whole exome sequencing and RNA sequencing in addition to TCR sequencing. Under ten patients achieved durable clinical benefit and approximately 20 did not. Approximately 29 patients had pretreatment blood TCR-seq, some 25 had at least one posttreatment blood collection, and some 25 had tumor TCR-seq. General conclusions and limits of the study: Among patients with durable benefit, tumor-associated TCR clones showed greater expansion in peripheral blood 3 weeks after treatment started (n ≈ 23, p = 0.022). A pretreatment peripheral blood TCR clonality below the median was linked to improved progression-free and overall survival. Small sample size (n ≈ 28) and many exploratory analyses mean the results are intended to be hypothesis-generating.

To estimate absolute template abundance from read counts, synthetic TCR analog templates were spiked into each PCR. TCRbeta CDR3 regions were amplified from genomic DNA with bias-controlled V and J gene primers using the immunoSEQ assay. Rearranged TCRbeta segments were sequenced at approximately 20X coverage. The paper's processing steps were these. Clustering was used to correct sequencing errors, and CDR3s were annotated against IMGT to assign V, D and J genes. Only productive TCRbeta rearrangements were used in downstream analyses, excluding out-of-frame or stop-codon sequences. Clonality was computed as one minus Shannon entropy normalized by the log of the number of unique productive sequences. Fisher's exact test with Benjamini-Hochberg correction, using a cutoff of adjusted p below 0.01, was how clones that differed between time points or between blood and tumor were identified. TCRdb took over this immuneACCESS table, retaining in-frame rearrangements with V and J assigned. Such tables are incomplete; in checked studies, under half of the missing clones stem from an unresolved V gene, and the remainder is unexplained. The V and J calls and clone size are taken from that table; D and trimming were inferred from the DNA. For this sample there are fewer than 95,000 clones; roughly 84% appear just once. More than 2% of the sample is taken by the ten largest.

Explained via the paper, the time point label denotes: pretreatment peripheral blood. The cohort comprised more than 25 patients with locally advanced or metastatic urothelial carcinoma treated at Memorial Sloan Kettering on a trial protocol. Peripheral blood mononuclear cells were collected from each patient pretreatment and during treatment, giving between 1 and 8 total time points per patient. The Qiagen DNeasy Blood extraction kit was used to purify genomic DNA from total PBMCs and from tumor samples. PBMCs were collected pretreatment and during treatment and were isolated and stored as previously described. Comments on this clone: Its antigen remains unidentified. One base away there is no much larger clone; base qualities are not given.

The V and J ends are trimmed by 6 bases and 0 bases, leaving 11 bases between them. Spanning cysteine to phenylalanine, the CDR3 consists of 15 amino acids. Of all the DNA, just the CDR3 is kept, 45 bases in frame from base 1. According to the germline V gene, CDR1 reads MGHDK and CDR2 reads SYGVNS. Material: PBMCs, obtained around atezolizumab (anti-PD-L1) treatment. The V and J segments used are TRBV25-1 and TRBJ1-4, with the D gene call left open. The TCR comes from a man between 60 and 75 years old with urothelial cancer. The nucleotide sequence is TGTGCCAGCAGCAAAGACATGTCAACTAATGAAAAACTGTTTTTT. Translated, this gives CASSKDMSTNEKLFF.